This T cell receptor beta chain was recorded in a study of PD-1 blockade in classical Hodgkin lymphoma. Study details: Every 2 weeks, patients had 3 mg/kg nivolumab intravenously. General observations from the study: For complete responders, baseline diversity was comparable to that of newly diagnosed patients. Compared with baseline, CD4+ but not CD8+ TCR diversity had risen significantly by C4D1. Newly diagnosed patients were reported to start with lower TCR diversity than healthy donors.

Every patient was affected by relapse after autologous stem cell transplantation, while exposure to brentuximab vedotin was not uniform. Here immunoSEQ multiplex PCR was the method, and the copy in TCRdb shows in-frame clones only, minus some. The sample consists of under 100,000 clones, 75% to 90% of them appearing once. Details on this clone: What it recognizes is unknown.

The trim removed 4 bases at V and 10 bases at J, leaving 10 bases unmatched. Germline assignment: CDR1 SGHTS and CDR2 YDEGEE. The length of the CDR3 is 15 residues. This clonotype originated in a human donor with classical Hodgkin lymphoma. Sequencing was performed on peripheral blood mononuclear cells (PBMCs), taken at baseline. The chain combines TRBV5-8 with TRBJ2-1; 11 bases are a match to TRBD2. The CDR3 sequence: CASSLTSGTAGEQFF. The CDR3 DNA reads TGTGCCAGCAGCCTGACTAGCGGGACGGCTGGGGAGCAGTTCTTC.